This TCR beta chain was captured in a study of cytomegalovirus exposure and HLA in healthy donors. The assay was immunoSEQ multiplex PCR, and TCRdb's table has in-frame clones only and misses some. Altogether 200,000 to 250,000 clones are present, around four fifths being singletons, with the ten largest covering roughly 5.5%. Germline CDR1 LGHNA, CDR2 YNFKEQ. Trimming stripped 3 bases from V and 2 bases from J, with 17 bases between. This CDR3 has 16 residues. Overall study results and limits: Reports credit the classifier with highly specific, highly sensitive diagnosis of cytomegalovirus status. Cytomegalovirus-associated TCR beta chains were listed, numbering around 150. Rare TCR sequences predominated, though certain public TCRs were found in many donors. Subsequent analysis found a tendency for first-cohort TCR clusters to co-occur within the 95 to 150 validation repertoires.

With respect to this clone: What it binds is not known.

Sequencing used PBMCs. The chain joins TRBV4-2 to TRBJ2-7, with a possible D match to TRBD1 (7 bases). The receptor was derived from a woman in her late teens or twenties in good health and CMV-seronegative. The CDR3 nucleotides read TGTGCCAGCAGCCAGGAGGGGACAGACGCAACCTACGAGCAGTACTTC. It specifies CASSQEGTDATYEQYF.